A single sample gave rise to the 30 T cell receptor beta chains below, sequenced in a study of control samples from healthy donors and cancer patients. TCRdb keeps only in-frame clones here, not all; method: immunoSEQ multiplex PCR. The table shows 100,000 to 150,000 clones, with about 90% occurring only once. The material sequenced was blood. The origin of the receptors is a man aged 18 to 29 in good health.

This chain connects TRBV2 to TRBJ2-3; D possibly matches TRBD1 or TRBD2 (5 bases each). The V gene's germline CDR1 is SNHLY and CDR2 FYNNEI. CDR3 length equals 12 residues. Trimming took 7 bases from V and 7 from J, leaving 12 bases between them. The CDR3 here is CASMGPSNTQYF. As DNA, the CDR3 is TGTGCCAGCATGGGACCATCGAATACGCAGTATTTT.

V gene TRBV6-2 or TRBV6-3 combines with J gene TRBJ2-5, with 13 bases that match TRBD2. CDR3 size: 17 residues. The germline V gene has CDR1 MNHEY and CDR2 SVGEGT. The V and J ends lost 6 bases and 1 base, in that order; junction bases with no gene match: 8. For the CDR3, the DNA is TGTGCCAGCAGCTCCCTCGGACTAGCGGGAGTCCAAGAGACCCAGTACTTC. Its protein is CASSSLGLAGVQETQYF.

CDR3 protein: CASSLGSSNYGYTF. CDR3 nucleotide sequence: TGTGCCAGCAGCTTAGGATCCTCTAACTATGGCTACACCTTC. The rearrangement uses TRBV7-9 and TRBJ1-2; D is uncertain. Germline V lookup: CDR1 SEHNR, CDR2 FQNEAQ (reference sequence). This CDR3 is 14 amino acids long. V was cut by 1 base and J by 0 bases, with 6 bases left in between.

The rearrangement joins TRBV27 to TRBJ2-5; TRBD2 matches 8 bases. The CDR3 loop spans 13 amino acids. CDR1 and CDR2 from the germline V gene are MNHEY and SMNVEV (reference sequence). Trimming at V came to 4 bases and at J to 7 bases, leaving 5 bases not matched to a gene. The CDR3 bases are TGTGCCAGCAGTTCTGCTAGCGGGTTGACCCAGTACTTC. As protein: CASSSASGLTQYF.

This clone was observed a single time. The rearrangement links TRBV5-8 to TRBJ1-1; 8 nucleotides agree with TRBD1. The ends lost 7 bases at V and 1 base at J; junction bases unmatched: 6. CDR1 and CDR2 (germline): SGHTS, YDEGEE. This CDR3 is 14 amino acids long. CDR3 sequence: CASCRGLGNTEAFF. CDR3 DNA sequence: TGTGCCAGCTGCAGGGGGCTCGGGAACACTGAAGCTTTCTTT.

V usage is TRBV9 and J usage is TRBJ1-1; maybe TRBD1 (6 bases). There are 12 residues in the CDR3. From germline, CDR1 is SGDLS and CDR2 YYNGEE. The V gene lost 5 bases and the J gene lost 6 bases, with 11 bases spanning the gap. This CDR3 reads CASSTGKAEAFF. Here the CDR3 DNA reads TGTGCCAGCAGTACAGGGAAGGCTGAAGCTTTCTTT. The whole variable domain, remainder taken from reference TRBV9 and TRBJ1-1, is DSGVTQTPKHLITATGQRVTLRCSPRSGDLSVYWYQQSLDQGLQFLIQYYNGEERAKGNILERFSAQQFPDLHSELNLSSLELGDSALYFCASSTGKAEAFFGQGTRLTVV.

Here the CDR3 DNA reads TGTGCCAGCAGCGCAGGGACAGGGAGGGGCGAGCAGTACTTC. It specifies CASSAGTGRGEQYF. The rearrangement links TRBV7-2 to TRBJ2-7; TRBD1 matches 9 bases. Germline-derived CDR1 and CDR2 are SGHTA and FQGNSA. The CDR3 sequence is 14 residues long. The junction had 8 bases not matched to a gene; V was cut back by 5 bases and J by 6 bases.

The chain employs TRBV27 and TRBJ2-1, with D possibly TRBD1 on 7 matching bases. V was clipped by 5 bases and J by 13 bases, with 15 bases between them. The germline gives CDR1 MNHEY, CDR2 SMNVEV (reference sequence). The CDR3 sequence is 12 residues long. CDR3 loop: CASSPRDSQQFF. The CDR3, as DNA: TGTGCCAGCAGTCCGCGGGACAGTCAACAGTTCTTC.

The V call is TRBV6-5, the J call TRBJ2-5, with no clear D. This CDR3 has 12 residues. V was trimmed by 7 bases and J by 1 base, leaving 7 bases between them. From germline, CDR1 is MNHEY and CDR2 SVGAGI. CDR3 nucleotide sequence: TGTGCCAGCACCTTTACCCAAGAGACCCAGTACTTC. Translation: CASTFTQETQYF.

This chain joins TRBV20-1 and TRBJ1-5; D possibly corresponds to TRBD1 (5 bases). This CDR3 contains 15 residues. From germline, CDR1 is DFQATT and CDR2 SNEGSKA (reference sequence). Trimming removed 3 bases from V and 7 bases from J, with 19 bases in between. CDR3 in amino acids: CSASPTWTPMQPQHF. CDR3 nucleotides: TGCAGTGCTAGTCCCACCTGGACACCCATGCAGCCCCAGCATTTT.

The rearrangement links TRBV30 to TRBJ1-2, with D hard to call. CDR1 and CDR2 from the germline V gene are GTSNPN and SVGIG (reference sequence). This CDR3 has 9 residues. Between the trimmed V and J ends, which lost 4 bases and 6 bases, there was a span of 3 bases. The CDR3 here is CAWNDGYTF. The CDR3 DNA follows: TGTGCCTGGAACGATGGCTACACCTTC.

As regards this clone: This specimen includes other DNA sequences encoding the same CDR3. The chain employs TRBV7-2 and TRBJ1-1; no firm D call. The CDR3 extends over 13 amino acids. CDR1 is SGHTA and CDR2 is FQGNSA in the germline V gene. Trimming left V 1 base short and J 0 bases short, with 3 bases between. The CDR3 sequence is CASSLELNTEAFF. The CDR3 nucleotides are TGTGCCAGCAGCTTAGAACTGAACACTGAAGCTTTCTTT.

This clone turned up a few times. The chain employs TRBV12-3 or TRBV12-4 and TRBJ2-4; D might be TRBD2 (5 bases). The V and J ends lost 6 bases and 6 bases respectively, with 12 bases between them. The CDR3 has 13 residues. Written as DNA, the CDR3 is TGTGCCAGCAGCGGGATTCGGGGAAACATTCAGTACTTC. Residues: CASSGIRGNIQYF.

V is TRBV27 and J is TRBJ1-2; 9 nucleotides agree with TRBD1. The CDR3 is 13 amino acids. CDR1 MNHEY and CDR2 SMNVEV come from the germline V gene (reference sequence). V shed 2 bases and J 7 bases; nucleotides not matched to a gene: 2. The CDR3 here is CASSLAQGAGYTF. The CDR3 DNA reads TGTGCCAGCAGTTTAGCACAGGGGGCTGGCTACACCTTC.

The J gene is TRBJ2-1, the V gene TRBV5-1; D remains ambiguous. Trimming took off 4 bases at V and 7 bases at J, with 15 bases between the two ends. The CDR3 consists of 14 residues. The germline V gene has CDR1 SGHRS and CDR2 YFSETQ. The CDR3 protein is CASSRTFNSNEQFF. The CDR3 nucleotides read TGCGCCAGCAGCCGTACCTTCAATTCAAATGAGCAGTTCTTC.

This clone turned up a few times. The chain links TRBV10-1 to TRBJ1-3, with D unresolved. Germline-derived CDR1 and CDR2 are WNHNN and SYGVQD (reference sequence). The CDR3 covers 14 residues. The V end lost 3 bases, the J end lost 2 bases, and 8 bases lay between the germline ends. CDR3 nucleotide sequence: TGCGCCAGCAGTGACTGGAGGGCTGGAAACACCATATATTTT. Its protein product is CASSDWRAGNTIYF.

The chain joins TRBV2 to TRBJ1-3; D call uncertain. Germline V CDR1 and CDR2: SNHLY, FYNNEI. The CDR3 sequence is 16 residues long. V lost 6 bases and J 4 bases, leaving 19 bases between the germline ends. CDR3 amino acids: CASSSDIGRSGNTIYF. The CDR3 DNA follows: TGTGCCAGCAGCTCCGACATTGGGCGGTCAGGAAACACCATATATTTT.

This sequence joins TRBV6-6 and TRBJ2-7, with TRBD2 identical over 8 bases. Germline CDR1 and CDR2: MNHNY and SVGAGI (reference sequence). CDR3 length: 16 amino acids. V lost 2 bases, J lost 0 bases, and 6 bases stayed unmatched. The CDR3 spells CASSYTTSGSSYEQYF. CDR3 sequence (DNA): TGTGCCAGCAGTTACACAACTAGCGGAAGCTCCTACGAGCAGTACTTC.

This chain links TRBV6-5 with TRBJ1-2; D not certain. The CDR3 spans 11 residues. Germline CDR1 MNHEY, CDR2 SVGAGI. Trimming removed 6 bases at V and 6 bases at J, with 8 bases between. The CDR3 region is CASREVHGYTF. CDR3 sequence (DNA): TGTGCCAGCAGAGAGGTTCATGGCTACACCTTC.

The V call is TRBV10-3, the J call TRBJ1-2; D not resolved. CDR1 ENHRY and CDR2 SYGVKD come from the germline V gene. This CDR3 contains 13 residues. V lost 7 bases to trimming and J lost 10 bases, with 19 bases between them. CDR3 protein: CAITQRAGLDYTF. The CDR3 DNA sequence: TGTGCCATCACTCAGCGGGCAGGCCTCGACTACACCTTC.

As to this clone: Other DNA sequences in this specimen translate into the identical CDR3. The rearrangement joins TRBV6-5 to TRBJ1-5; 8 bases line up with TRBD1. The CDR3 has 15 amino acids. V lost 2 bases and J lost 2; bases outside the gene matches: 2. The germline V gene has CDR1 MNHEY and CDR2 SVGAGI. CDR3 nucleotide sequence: TGTGCCAGCAGTTACGGGACAGGTCGCAATCAGCCCCAGCATTTT. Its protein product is CASSYGTGRNQPQHF.

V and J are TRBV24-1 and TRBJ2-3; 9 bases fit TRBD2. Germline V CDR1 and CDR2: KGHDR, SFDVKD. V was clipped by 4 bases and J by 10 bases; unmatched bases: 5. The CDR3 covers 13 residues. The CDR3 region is CATSDSSGASQYF. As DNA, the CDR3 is TGTGCCACCAGTGACTCTAGCGGGGCTTCGCAGTATTTT.

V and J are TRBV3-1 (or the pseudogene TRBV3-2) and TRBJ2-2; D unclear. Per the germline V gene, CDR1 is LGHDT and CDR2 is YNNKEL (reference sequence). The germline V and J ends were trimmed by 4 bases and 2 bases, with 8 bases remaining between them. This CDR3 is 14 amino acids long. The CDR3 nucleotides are TGTGCCAGCAGCCCCGGACCTAACACCGGGGAGCTGTTTTTT. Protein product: CASSPGPNTGELFF.

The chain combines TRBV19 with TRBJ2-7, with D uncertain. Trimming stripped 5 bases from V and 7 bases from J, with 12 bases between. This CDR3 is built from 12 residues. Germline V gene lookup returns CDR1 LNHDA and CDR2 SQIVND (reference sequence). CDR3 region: CASSPSLGEQYF. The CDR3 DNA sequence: TGTGCCAGTAGTCCTTCGCTAGGGGAGCAGTACTTC.

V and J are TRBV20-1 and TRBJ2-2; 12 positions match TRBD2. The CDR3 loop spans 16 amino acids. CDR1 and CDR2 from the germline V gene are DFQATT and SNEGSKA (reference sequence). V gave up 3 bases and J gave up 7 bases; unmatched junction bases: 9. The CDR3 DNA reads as TGCAGTGCTAGTCTAGCGGGAGGGCCAATCGGCGGGGAGCTGTTTTTT. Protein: CSASLAGGPIGGELFF.

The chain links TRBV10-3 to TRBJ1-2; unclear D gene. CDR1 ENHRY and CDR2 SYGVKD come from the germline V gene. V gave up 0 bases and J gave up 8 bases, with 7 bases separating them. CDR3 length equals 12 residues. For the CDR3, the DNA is TGTGCCATCAGTGAGTCGGAGATGGGCTACACCTTC. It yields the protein CAISESEMGYTF.

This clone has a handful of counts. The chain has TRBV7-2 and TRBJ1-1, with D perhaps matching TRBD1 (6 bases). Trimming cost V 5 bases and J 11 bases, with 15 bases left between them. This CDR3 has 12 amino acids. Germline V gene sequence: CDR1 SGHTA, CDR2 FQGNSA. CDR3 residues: CASSAEAGAAFF. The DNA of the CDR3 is TGTGCCAGCAGCGCCGAGGCAGGGGCGGCTTTCTTT.

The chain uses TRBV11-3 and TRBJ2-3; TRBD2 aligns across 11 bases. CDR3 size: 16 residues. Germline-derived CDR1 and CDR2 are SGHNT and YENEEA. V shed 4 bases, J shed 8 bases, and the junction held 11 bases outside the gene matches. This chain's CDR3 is CASSSGLADRGATQYF. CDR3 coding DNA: TGTGCCAGCAGCTCGGGACTAGCGGACCGAGGGGCTACGCAGTATTTT. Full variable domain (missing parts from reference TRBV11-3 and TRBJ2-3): EAGVVQSPRYKIIEKKQPVAFWCNPISGHNTLYWYLQNLGQGPELLIRYENEEAVDDSQLPKDRFSAERLKGVDSTLKIQPAELGDSAVYLCASSSGLADRGATQYFGPGTRLTVL.

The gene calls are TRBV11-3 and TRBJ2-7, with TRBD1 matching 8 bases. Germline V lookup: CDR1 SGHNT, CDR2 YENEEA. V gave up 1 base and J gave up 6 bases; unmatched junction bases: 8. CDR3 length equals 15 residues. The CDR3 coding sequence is TGTGCCAGCAGCTTAGGTCAGGACAGGGTAGCCGAGCAGTACTTC. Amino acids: CASSLGQDRVAEQYF.

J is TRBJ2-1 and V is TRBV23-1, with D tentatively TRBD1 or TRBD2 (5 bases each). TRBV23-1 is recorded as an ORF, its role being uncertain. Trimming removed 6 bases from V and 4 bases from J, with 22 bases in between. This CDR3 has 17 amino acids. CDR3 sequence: CASRLGTLNSLYNEQFF. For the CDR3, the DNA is TGCGCCAGCAGACTTGGGACCCTAAATTCACTTTACAATGAGCAGTTCTTC.